The clone carrying this T cell receptor (beta chain) is a singleton in its sample. CDR1 is SGHNT, CDR2 YYREEE, per germline (reference sequence). This CDR3 contains 16 residues. Trimming cost V 1 base and J 5 bases, with 18 bases left between them. The table came from immunoSEQ multiplex PCR; TCRdb's copy has only in-frame clones and leaves some out. Of 200,000 to 300,000 clones in the sample, about 90% were seen once. This sample is part of a study of cytomegalovirus exposure and HLA in healthy donors. This receptor was identified in a woman under 40 in good health and CMV-seronegative. The sample was PBMCs. This chain links TRBV5-4 with TRBJ2-5; possible D gene TRBD2, 6 bases. CDR3 nucleotide sequence: TGTGCCAGCAGCTTGAAGAAAGGAGGGCCCCGGGAGACCCAGTACTTC. Its translation is CASSLKKGGPRETQYF.